This T cell receptor (beta chain) was found in a study of cytomegalovirus exposure and HLA in healthy donors (TCRdb year 2017). Looking at the study overall: According to an earlier analysis of several hundred of the donors, about 180 million T cells yielded 100 million or so unique TCR beta sequences and approximately 280 Gb of sequence data. An early release covering 500 to 750 HLA-typed donors comprised 300 to 350 gigabases of sequencing data and around 86 million unique TCR sequences. Among the roughly 400 genotyped donors, approximately 82% belonged to the genetic ancestry cluster associated with self-reported Caucasian donors. The aim of the study was to test whether cataloging public T cell receptors could identify signatures of past pathogen exposure. The study profiled the T cell repertoires of hundreds of subjects by immunosequencing and related them to cytomegalovirus serostatus. A separate validation cohort of approximately 120 different subjects was used in addition to the 666-subject first cohort. To predict cytomegalovirus infection status, the study combined high-throughput TCR immunosequencing, statistical association of individual TCRs with disease status, and machine learning. In a later analysis, previously published TCR beta repertoires from some 640 donors were re-analyzed and high-resolution HLA genotyping was added so that TCR occurrence patterns could be studied. Rather than using new phenotypic data, the later analysis identified candidate immune exposures from TCR beta sequences and from how often those sequences occurred across donors. To decide whether each TCR beta V gene segment behaved as functional or pseudogenic, an earlier analysis of some 600 of the donors relied on high-throughput TCR beta sequencing. Donor age, sex, ethnicity and CMV serostatus were compiled together with the repertoire data. Genome-wide SNP genotypes for about 65% of the 666 donors were used in a later genetic analysis, which treated that subset as a discovery cohort. Every repertoire in the discovery cohort had been generated on one and the same sequencing platform. Both class I and class II loci were covered by HLA typing, at four-digit resolution. Typing coverage differed by locus: A, B, C, DRB1 and DQB1 were typed in roughly 620-640 donors, DQA1 in 522, DPA1 in 600 to 610, and DPB1 in 400 to 480. Several DR-DQ haplotypes were handled as single units for association and clustering because linkage in the cohort was strong. Among several hundred genotyped donors of the cohort, an average of about 240,000 unique TCR beta nucleotide sequences was sequenced per donor, of which 15% to 20% were non-productive.

Overall study results and their limits: Approximately 16 rarely observed V segments, including chromosome 9 orphons, were excluded from the earlier analysis of several hundred of the donors because counts were too low. The sequencing pipeline was judged likely to have produced a cluster of highly shared sequence variants as a technical artifact. Compared with equally common non-associated chains, HLA-associated TCR beta chains in a later analysis were more clonally expanded and had lower generation probabilities. A later analysis found that TCR association rates varied across HLA loci, with DRB1 alleles showing the most associated TCRs and HLA-C alleles the fewest. The cohort was sequenced for TCR beta chains only, and without alpha or paired-chain data the features that could be detected were limited. When HLA alleles, especially DR and DQ, strongly co-occurred, attributing TCR associations to individual alleles was difficult. A further reported finding was that TCR beta sequences accurately predicted the HLA-A and HLA-B alleles for most subjects in the first cohort. A later analysis found that most CMV-associated TCR beta chains appeared HLA-restricted, with HLA associations seemingly driven largely by CMV exposure. Because HLA typing was missing for some donors at each locus, association tests included only the typed subset. In an earlier analysis of under 600 of the donors, most TCR beta V segments were observed in productive rearrangements about 87% or about 30% of the time, broadly matching IMGT annotations. An association between a missense DCLRE1C variant and V-gene and J-gene trimming of TCR beta chains was found in a later genetic analysis and replicated in an independent cohort. A total of around 150 TCR beta chains were listed by the study as associated with cytomegalovirus. Most TCR sequences were seen in very few donors, while some public TCRs were found in many individuals. In a later genetic analysis, fewer N-insertions in productive TCRs were reported among donors in an Asian-associated ancestry cluster than the roughly 670-donor mean. The authors suggested that the approach could potentially be generalized to other disease states and immunological phenotypes. Immune exposure information for the cohort was limited to CMV serostatus. Sequencing depth was assumed to be roughly uniform across donors in the presence/absence analyses, though that assumption may not hold. In a later analysis, several top co-occurrence clusters were reported to appear linked to parvovirus B19, influenza, CMV and Epstein-Barr virus. Some IMGT-functional V segments, including TRBV6-2 and TRBV6-3, could not be distinguished by the 87-base-pair reads and were therefore excluded. Specific HLA alleles were associated with 15,000 to 20,000 TCR beta sequences at a false discovery rate of 0.05 in a later analysis. The classifier was reported to diagnose cytomegalovirus status with high specificity and sensitivity in both the original and validation cohorts. Correlated functional status among segregating V segments might reflect linkage disequilibrium, but an unknown experimental factor could not be ruled out. In vitro tests confirmed that a few of the cytomegalovirus-associated TCR beta chains recognize cytomegalovirus antigens.

In total, roughly 670 healthy bone marrow donors made up the cohort. At the time of sampling, all cohort members were nominally healthy, though unrecorded immune exposures were likely present. The donor was CMV seropositive and belonged to the group of more than 250 seropositive cohort members. A peripheral blood sample was provided by each donor, and peripheral blood mononuclear cells were used for TCR beta sequencing. The Qiagen DNeasy Blood Extraction Kit was used to extract genomic DNA from the blood cell samples. Libraries were built with the immunoSEQ multiplex PCR assay. For the multiplex PCR, a mixture combining 60 forward primers for TCR Vbeta segments and 13 reverse primers for TCR Jbeta segments was used. The CDR3 region of rearranged TCR beta genes was amplified from genomic DNA with a multiplex PCR assay. The amplified TCR beta libraries were sequenced on the Illumina HiSeq System as 87-base-pair reads. Turning to the authors' computational methods: A later analysis tallied some 79 million unique TCR beta chains across the 550 to 850 repertoires, and approximately 9.9 million of those chains were shared by two or more donors. A nearest-neighbor algorithm error-corrected the raw reads and collapsed the reads into unique sequences, merging closely related sequences to remove PCR and sequencing errors. To assign V, D and J gene segments, CDR3 sequences were aligned to IMGT reference sequences. Each retained sequence needed at least a six-nucleotide match to both a V gene segment and a J gene segment. A rearrangement was called productive if the CDR3 had no stop codons and remained in frame with V and J, and every other rearrangement was called non-productive. CDR3 was defined by IMGT convention, running from the second conserved V-encoded cysteine to the conserved J-encoded phenylalanine. The earlier analysis of about 570 of the donors excluded any sequence lacking an unambiguous match to a single V gene segment. An earlier analysis of 587 of the donors classified V segments as functional when productive rearrangements were above 56.7% and as segregating when the standard deviation between donors was above 5%. A statistical classification framework was built for diagnosing cytomegalovirus status from the catalog of TCR beta chain sequences. In a later analysis, V and J genes were assigned by comparing TCR nucleotide sequences against IMGT/GENE-DB human TR gene sequences. The TCRdist pipeline was used in a later analysis to assign CDR3 sequences and most-parsimonious VDJ recombination scenarios. In a later analysis, each TCR beta chain was defined by its CDR3 amino acid sequence together with its V-gene family, and reads lacking a unique V-gene family were excluded. To address suspected cross-contamination and a sequencing artifact, a later analysis removed approximately 590 highly shared, low-generation-probability nucleotide sequences. In a later analysis, a clonal expansion index for each public chain was calculated from normalized within-repertoire ranks of inferred template counts. Generation probabilities in a later analysis came from a VDJ recombination model fitted to out-of-frame rearrangements, and those results were checked against IGoR. Hypergeometric tests were used in a later analysis to score TCR-TCR, TCR-HLA and TCR-CMV co-occurrence, with a repertoire-size bias correction applied to the TCR pairs. To estimate false discovery rates, a later analysis permuted the HLA or CMV assignments 20 times. In a later analysis, co-occurring TCRs were grouped using DBSCAN, and TCRdist sequence similarity was added for clustering within HLA-allele-positive subsets. Repertoires with fewer than 30,000 or more than 120,000 public chains were left out of co-occurrence clustering, as were a handful of repertoires with anomalous nucleotide sharing. The clones in this table, taken by TCRdb from immuneACCESS, are in-frame only. Not every clone is retained; where verified, under half of the shortfall comes from an unresolved V gene, and the cause of the rest is unknown. D and trimming were read from the DNA, whereas the V and J calls and clone size are those reported in that table. The sample has about 120,000 clones on record, 77% of them singletons. The ten most abundant clones make up around 5.5% of the sample.

There are 18 amino acids in the CDR3, from cysteine to phenylalanine inclusive. Of the read, only the CDR3 DNA is kept; its 54 bases are in frame from base 1. V and J are trimmed by 0 bases and 1 base, and the gene matches miss 9 bases of the junction. According to the germline V gene, CDR1 reads SGHDT and CDR2 reads YYEEEE. This clone was picked up a small number of times. The specificity of this receptor is unknown. It has no much larger one-base neighbor in the sample; base qualities were not kept. The receptor comes from a man aged 18-30 years in good health and CMV-seropositive. The source material was PBMCs. In this chain, TRBV5-6 is recombined with TRBJ2-2, with 7 bases matching TRBD2. The CDR3 here reads CASSLGSDASGNTGELFF. Read as DNA, the sequence is TGTGCCAGCAGCTTGGGTTCAGATGCTAGCGGGAACACCGGGGAGCTGTTTTTT.